Given below is one T cell receptor (beta chain) in context. This sample was included in a study of cytotoxic CD8 clonotypes in ibrutinib-treated CLL. TCRdb's copy holds only in-frame clones and misses some; the assay was immunoSEQ multiplex PCR. The repertoire holds 250,000 to 350,000 clones, more than 70% seen once, with around 5.1% in the top ten. Sequencing used PBMCs, obtained at disease progression, from a patient treated with ibrutinib. The receptor comes from a human donor with chronic lymphocytic leukemia.

The CDR3 protein is CASRRQGTGGELFF. DNA of the CDR3: TGTGCCAGCAGGCGACAGGGGACGGGCGGGGAGCTGTTTTTT. The chain combines TRBV6-4 with TRBJ2-2, with TRBD1 matching over 8 bases. Germline V lookup: CDR1 MRHNA, CDR2 SNTAGT. This CDR3 spans 14 amino acids. J gave up 7 bases and V 6 bases, and 7 bases lay outside the gene matches.